The clone carrying this T cell receptor (beta chain) was seen at least ten times. The data are from a study of early T cells in non-severe SARS-CoV-2 infection. Each single cDNA molecule received a unique molecular identifier. TCRdb reprocessed the 5' RACE reads with MiXCR, giving one entry per CDR3 protein. The sample consists of 45,000 to 55,000 distinct CDR3 sequences, about 7.8% of them appearing once. CDR1 is MGHRA, CDR2 YSYEKL, per germline. V gave up 0 bases and J gave up 6 bases; unmatched junction bases: 9. The CDR3 contains 17 residues. The receptor was derived from an adult who was a healthcare worker with PCR-confirmed SARS-CoV-2 infection or an uninfected control (not recorded which). Sequencing input: whole blood. The rearrangement joins TRBV4-1 to TRBJ2-2, with 8 positions matching TRBD2. CDR3 nucleotides: TGCGCCAGCAGCCAAGATTCGGGACTAGTTATGTCCGGGGAGCTGTTTTTT. Its translation is CASSQDSGLVMSGELFF.